The 7 T cell receptor beta chains presented below share a single source sample, sequenced in a study of identical twins. TCRdb reprocessed the 5' RACE reads with MiXCR, giving one entry per CDR3 protein. The table lists about 730,000 distinct CDR3 sequences, around 20% of them singletons. These sequences were also reported in another study, on T cells expressing NK-cell markers.

Sequences were obtained from PBMCs. These receptors were taken from a woman aged 18-30 years in good health.

This clonotype has just a few counts. The chain combines TRBV6-1 with TRBJ2-6; 7 bases line up with TRBD1. Looked up from germline, CDR1 is MNHNS and CDR2 is SASEGT. The CDR3 consists of 18 residues. With 5 bases clipped from V and 4 bases from J, the junction kept 14 bases outside the gene matches. Here the CDR3 reads CASSPGQAVRGGANVLTF. The CDR3 DNA reads TGTGCCAGCAGTCCCGGACAGGCCGTACGTGGGGGGGCCAACGTCCTGACTTTC.

This chain connects TRBV7-2 to TRBJ2-1; 7 nucleotides align to TRBD2. Germline V gene data show CDR1 as SGHTA and CDR2 as FQGNSA. Trimming cost V 3 bases and J 5 bases; bases outside gene matches: 7. The CDR3 length is 15 residues. CDR3 bases: TGTGCCAGCAGCTTGCGAAGACTAGCCAACAATGAGCAGTTCTTC. Its protein product is CASSLRRLANNEQFF.

This clonotype was seen repeatedly, ten times or more. The rearrangement joins TRBV6-5 to TRBJ2-6; D unclear. Germline CDR1 and CDR2: MNHEY and SVGAGI. Deletions cut 0 bases from V and 2 bases from J, with 8 bases between. The CDR3 length is 16 residues. The CDR3 protein is CASSYSLGTGANVLTF. Here the CDR3 DNA reads TGTGCCAGCAGTTACTCTTTAGGGACTGGGGCCAACGTCCTGACTTTC.

The gene calls are TRBV7-2 and TRBJ2-4; 7 bases align to TRBD2. The CDR3 is 15 amino acids. V trimming: 4 bases; J trimming: 7 bases; junction bases outside the gene matches: 10. Germline V gives CDR1 SGHTA, CDR2 FQGNSA. The CDR3: CASSSPGREANIQYF. CDR3 bases: TGTGCCAGCAGCTCCCCTGGACGGGAGGCCAACATTCAGTACTTC.

This chain joins TRBV10-3 and TRBJ1-4; a possible D gene is TRBD1 (5 bases). This CDR3 comprises 13 residues. Germline V gene lookup returns CDR1 ENHRY and CDR2 SYGVKD. With 5 bases removed from V and 7 bases from J, the gap between germline ends came to 11 bases. This chain's CDR3 is CAISKDGGEKLFF. CDR3 nucleotide sequence: TGTGCCATCAGTAAGGACGGGGGTGAAAAACTGTTTTTT.

The rearrangement links TRBV5-1 to TRBJ2-3; 12 positions agree with TRBD2. Germline V lookup: CDR1 SGHRS, CDR2 YFSETQ. V lost 4 bases and J lost 2; bases outside the gene matches: 5. The CDR3 spans 16 residues. The CDR3, as DNA: TGCGCCAGCAGCGCGACTAGCGGGGGACACACAGATACGCAGTATTTT. It yields the protein CASSATSGGHTDTQYF.

This sequence joins TRBV20-1 and TRBJ1-5, with 11 bases that match TRBD1. The ends lost 6 bases at V and 4 bases at J; junction bases unmatched: 5. Germline V gene sequence: CDR1 DFQATT, CDR2 SNEGSKA (reference sequence). The CDR3 extends over 14 amino acids. The CDR3 DNA reads as TGCAGTGCAGCCGGGACAGGGGGTAATCAGCCCCAGCATTTT. This encodes CSAAGTGGNQPQHF.